The 27 T cell receptor beta chains below come from one sample, sequenced in a study of early T cells in non-severe SARS-CoV-2 infection. TCRdb independently ran MiXCR on the 5' RACE reads; one entry per CDR3 protein. The sample includes around 70,000 distinct CDR3 sequences, 15% to 17% seen only once; the top ten take roughly 12%. Sample: whole blood. The receptors were sampled from an adult who was a healthcare worker with PCR-confirmed SARS-CoV-2 infection or an uninfected control (not recorded which).

Only a few counts were recorded for this clonotype. The chain combines TRBV18 with TRBJ2-1; D could derive from TRBD1 or TRBD2 (5 bases each). CDR1 and CDR2 from the germline V gene are KGHSH and LQKENI. Trimming removed 3 bases at V and 3 bases at J, with 18 bases between. The CDR3 extends over 17 amino acids. CDR3 in amino acids: CASSPLGVVASYNEQFF. The CDR3 DNA reads TGTGCCAGCTCACCGCTGGGGGTAGTAGCGAGCTACAATGAGCAGTTCTTC.

This clonotype was seen once. With a much larger clone just one base away, this may be a read error. This sequence joins TRBV5-1 and TRBJ2-1, with a weak D call TRBD1 (6 bases). Trimming shortened V by 4 bases and J by 2 bases, and 13 bases separated the two germline ends. This CDR3 comprises 15 residues. Germline CDR1 SGHRS, CDR2 YFSETQ. CDR3 nucleotide sequence: TGCGCCAGCAGCCTCGGACAGAGCGCCTACAATGAGCAGTTCTTC. Its protein product is CASSLGQSAYNEQFF.

The chain is built from TRBV7-6 and TRBJ1-3; D gene ambiguous. The CDR3 runs 14 residues. Germline loops: CDR1 SGHVS, CDR2 FNYEAQ. Deletions cut 2 bases from V and 0 bases from J, with 5 bases between. The CDR3 spells CASSLWSSGNTIYF. CDR3 DNA: TGTGCCAGCAGCTTATGGTCCTCTGGAAACACCATATATTTT.

This clonotype was seen a few times. The J gene is TRBJ1-1, the V gene TRBV7-8, with 7 bases that match TRBD1. The CDR3 extends over 14 amino acids. Germline values: CDR1 SGHVS, CDR2 FQNEAQ. V lost 4 bases to trimming and J lost 4 bases; unmatched junction nucleotides: 6. The CDR3, as DNA: TGTGCCAGCAGCTCAACAGGGGTTAGCACTGAAGCTTTCTTT. Amino acid sequence: CASSSTGVSTEAFF. The full variable domain, its missing parts supplied by reference TRBV7-8 and TRBJ1-1, is GAGVSQSPRYKVAKRGQDVALRCDPISGHVSLFWYQQALGQGPEFLTYFQNEAQLDKSGLPSDRFFAERPEGSVSTLKIQRTQQEDSAVYLCASSSTGVSTEAFFGQGTRLTVV.

This clonotype was counted at least ten times. This chain uses TRBV6-6 with TRBJ2-1, with 8 bases aligning to TRBD2. CDR3 length equals 16 residues. From germline, CDR1 is MNHNY and CDR2 SVGAGI (reference sequence). Trimming removed 2 bases from V and 5 bases from J; junction bases left unmatched: 8. The DNA for the CDR3 is TGTGCCAGCAGTTACGGCAGCGGGGGTGGGCACAATGAGCAGTTCTTC. Its protein is CASSYGSGGGHNEQFF.

Only one count was recorded for this clonotype. The CDR3 sequence is CASSSPGHYEQYF. In DNA form, the CDR3 reads TGCGCCAGCAGCTCCCCGGGGCACTACGAGCAGTACTTC. The chain employs TRBV5-1 and TRBJ2-7; D tentatively fits TRBD1 or TRBD2 (5 bases each). The CDR3 has 13 amino acids. The germline V gene encodes CDR1 SGHRS and CDR2 YFSETQ. The V end was cut by 3 bases, the J end by 3 bases, with 10 bases between.

This clonotype was seen only a few times. The chain combines TRBV18 with TRBJ2-5; D is unresolved. The V gene's germline CDR1 is KGHSH and CDR2 LQKENI. Trimming took 2 bases from V and 5 from J, leaving 12 bases between them. The CDR3 extends over 14 amino acids. The CDR3 loop is CASSPSAARETQYF. CDR3 bases: TGTGCCAGCTCACCATCGGCAGCCCGGGAGACCCAGTACTTC. The full variable domain, in which reference TRBV18 and TRBJ2-5 provide the parts outside the CDR3, is NAGVMQNPRHLVRRRGQEARLRCSPMKGHSHVYWYRQLPEEGLKFMVYLQKENIIDESGMPKERFSAEFPKEGPSILRIQQVVRGDSAAYFCASSPSAARETQYFGPGTRLLVL.

This clonotype was detected ten times or more. V usage is TRBV27 and J usage is TRBJ1-5; D ambiguous. The CDR3 contains 15 residues. The germline CDR1 and CDR2 sequences are MNHEY and SMNVEV (reference sequence). Trimming left V 7 bases short and J 0 bases short, with 13 bases between. In nucleotides, the CDR3 is TGTGCCAGCAAGTCAGGATCGGGTAGCAATCAGCCCCAGCATTTT. Translation: CASKSGSGSNQPQHF.

The rearrangement links TRBV29-1 to TRBJ2-3, with D perhaps matching TRBD1 (6 bases). CDR1 and CDR2 from the germline V gene are SQVTM and ANQGSEA. The CDR3 spans 14 residues. The CDR3 DNA follows: TGCAGTGTAACCCAGGGGCCCAGCACAGATACGCAGTATTTT. This codes for CSVTQGPSTDTQYF.

This chain links TRBV11-1 with TRBJ1-6; D remains ambiguous. The CDR3 totals 15 residues. CDR1 and CDR2 (germline): SGHAT, FQDESV (reference sequence). The V and J ends lost 1 base and 6 bases respectively, with 10 bases between them. CDR3 in DNA: TGTGCCAGCAGCTTAGACGGATATGCTAATTCACCCCTCCACTTT. Protein product: CASSLDGYANSPLHF.

There are many counts of this clonotype. The chain links TRBV7-6 to TRBJ2-1; 10 nucleotides agree with TRBD2. V shed 3 bases and J 9 bases; nucleotides not matched to a gene: 2. This CDR3 comprises 13 residues. Germline values: CDR1 SGHVS, CDR2 FNYEAQ. In nucleotides, the CDR3 is TGTGCCAGCAGCTTGCTAGCGGGAGTTGAGCAGTTCTTC. Translated: CASSLLAGVEQFF. The variable domain in full, completed from reference TRBV7-6 and TRBJ2-1, reads GAGVSQSPRYKVTKRGQDVALRCDPISGHVSLYWYRQALGQGPEFLTYFNYEAQQDKSGLPNDRFSAERPEGSISTLTIQRTEQRDSAMYRCASSLLAGVEQFFGPGTRLTVL.

This clonotype has a handful of counts. The chain has TRBV6-5 and TRBJ1-2, with D possibly matching TRBD1 (6 bases). This CDR3 is built from 15 residues. V dropped 3 bases and J dropped 8 bases, with 19 bases sitting between them. Germline loops: CDR1 MNHEY, CDR2 SVGAGI. The CDR3 bases are TGTGCCAGCAGTTATCGGGACAAACCCCCTTCGGGCTACACCTTC. Translating gives CASSYRDKPPSGYTF.

The chain couples TRBV6-4 to TRBJ1-6, with D possibly TRBD1 on 5 matching bases. The ends were cut back, 11 bases at V and 7 bases at J, with 18 bases in the middle. This CDR3 has 14 amino acids. Looked up from germline, CDR1 is MRHNA and CDR2 is SNTAGT. The CDR3 reads CAGRSGTENSPLHF. CDR3 coding DNA: TGTGCCGGACGCTCCGGGACGGAAAATTCACCCCTCCACTTT.

This clonotype was seen a handful of times. For the CDR3, the DNA is TGTGCCAGCAGTTACCTAACTAGCGGGAGATCCCCCTACGAGCAGTACTTC. It yields the protein CASSYLTSGRSPYEQYF. The chain links TRBV6-2 or TRBV6-3 to TRBJ2-7, with TRBD2 identical over 11 bases. Unmatched junction bases numbered 8, after V lost 2 bases and J lost 2 bases. The CDR3 runs 17 residues. Germline-derived CDR1 and CDR2 are MNHEY and SVGEGT.

This clonotype was counted a few times. The chain carries TRBV11-3 and TRBJ2-1; D is unresolved. V lost 4 bases and J lost 7, with 8 bases in between. This CDR3 contains 12 residues. Germline lookup yields CDR1 SGHNT and CDR2 YENEEA. The CDR3 is CASSSNSNEQFF. CDR3 coding DNA: TGTGCCAGCAGCTCGAATTCTAATGAGCAGTTCTTC.

The chain joins TRBV6-6 to TRBJ2-3; D not resolved. The germline gives CDR1 MNHNY, CDR2 SVGAGI (reference sequence). CDR3 length: 11 amino acids. With 6 bases removed from V and 6 bases from J, the gap between germline ends came to 7 bases. The CDR3 spells CASRHDDTQYF. In DNA form, the CDR3 reads TGTGCCAGCAGACATGACGATACGCAGTATTTT.

The sample holds many counts of this clonotype. V and J are TRBV29-1 and TRBJ2-2; tentatively, D is TRBD2 (5 bases). This CDR3 spans 13 amino acids. V was shortened by 4 bases and J by 0 bases, with 6 bases between the two germline ends. The germline V gene encodes CDR1 SQVTM and CDR2 ANQGSEA. Here the CDR3 reads CSVAGSNTGELFF. CDR3 in DNA: TGCAGCGTTGCGGGATCGAACACCGGGGAGCTGTTTTTT.

This clonotype was picked up a small number of times. This sequence joins TRBV20-1 and TRBJ1-5; the D is unclear. CDR1 is DFQATT and CDR2 is SNEGSKA in the germline V gene (reference sequence). Trimming shortened V by 5 bases and J by 4 bases, and 9 bases separated the two germline ends. The CDR3 spans 12 residues. In DNA form, the CDR3 reads TGCAGTGCTCCACCCAGTAATCAGCCCCAGCATTTT. Amino acids: CSAPPSNQPQHF.

Comments on this clonotype: Because it lacks the conserved phenylalanine or tryptophan at the end, this CDR3 is likely a read error. The rearrangement uses TRBV27 and TRBJ1-1; no definite D call. The CDR3 sequence is 13 residues long. Germline lookup yields CDR1 MNHEY and CDR2 SMNVEV (reference sequence). V was cut by 5 bases and J by 2 bases, with 9 bases left in between. CDR3 DNA: TGTGCCAGCAGTACAACAGAAAACACTGAAGCTTTCCTT. Translated: CASSTTENTEAFL.

This clonotype turned up a few times. The J gene is TRBJ2-3, the V gene TRBV29-1; D not certain. V was shortened by 4 bases and J by 2 bases, with 7 bases between the two germline ends. The V gene's germline CDR1 is SQVTM and CDR2 ANQGSEA. The CDR3 sequence is 12 residues long. CDR3 nucleotide sequence: TGCAGCGTTGCACAGTACACAGATACGCAGTATTTT. It is translated as CSVAQYTDTQYF.

J is TRBJ2-5 and V is TRBV20-1; D possibly corresponds to TRBD2 (5 bases). Trimming pared 3 bases from V and 5 bases from J, leaving 10 bases between. This CDR3 spans 12 amino acids. Germline V gene lookup returns CDR1 DFQATT and CDR2 SNEGSKA (reference sequence). CDR3 region: CSASGPGETQYF. In DNA, the CDR3 is TGCAGTGCTAGTGGGCCGGGGGAGACCCAGTACTTC.

This chain links TRBV30 with TRBJ1-1; D not resolved. The germline V and J ends were trimmed by 3 bases and 2 bases, with 7 bases remaining between them. The CDR3 loop spans 12 amino acids. Germline values: CDR1 GTSNPN, CDR2 SVGIG (reference sequence). The CDR3 sequence: CAWSEVNTEAFF. CDR3 bases: TGTGCCTGGAGCGAAGTCAACACTGAAGCTTTCTTT.

The V gene is TRBV11-1, the J gene TRBJ1-1; possibly TRBD1 for D (5 bases). V was pared by 1 base and J by 4 bases, with 10 bases between. This CDR3 comprises 14 residues. Germline-derived CDR1 and CDR2 are SGHAT and FQDESV (reference sequence). The CDR3 DNA reads as TGTGCCAGCAGCTTAGTCGAGGGGCTCACTGAAGCTTTCTTT. Residues: CASSLVEGLTEAFF.

The chain joins TRBV20-1 to TRBJ2-7; TRBD2 matches 10 bases. Germline CDR1 is DFQATT and CDR2 is SNEGSKA (reference sequence). The CDR3 contains 15 residues. V dropped 6 bases and J dropped 6; count of bases not matched to a gene: 14. CDR3 sequence (DNA): TGCAGTGCCCCCATAGGCAGCGGGAGGGCCCTCGAGCAGTACTTC. Translating gives CSAPIGSGRALEQYF.

This clonotype was detected a few times. The chain recombines TRBV24-1 with TRBJ1-1, with D possibly matching TRBD1 (5 bases). Trimming took off 1 base at V and 10 bases at J, with 12 bases between the two ends. Germline lookup yields CDR1 KGHDR and CDR2 SFDVKD. The CDR3 is made up of 13 amino acids. The CDR3 is CATSDFRAQGAFF. In DNA, the CDR3 is TGTGCCACCAGTGATTTTAGGGCTCAGGGAGCTTTCTTT.

This clonotype was counted only a few times. The chain carries TRBV29-1 and TRBJ2-7; 12 nucleotides agree with TRBD2. V lost 6 bases to trimming and J lost 6 bases; unmatched junction nucleotides: 9. Germline CDR1 SQVTM, CDR2 ANQGSEA. CDR3 size: 14 residues. The CDR3 DNA is TGCAGCGTCCGTGGACTAGCGGGGACCTCCGAGCAGTACTTC. The encoded protein is CSVRGLAGTSEQYF.

This sequence joins TRBV20-1 and TRBJ2-7, with 8 bases aligning to TRBD2. CDR3 length: 16 amino acids. The J segment lost 6 bases and the V segment lost 3 bases, leaving 16 bases of the junction unmatched. Looked up from germline, CDR1 is DFQATT and CDR2 is SNEGSKA (reference sequence). CDR3 region: CSARPGGLAGLIEQYF. The CDR3 coding sequence is TGCAGTGCTAGGCCCGGTGGTCTAGCGGGTTTAATCGAGCAGTACTTC.